A selection of T cell receptor beta chains follows, all from one sample in a study of T cells after yellow fever vaccination. In TCRdb, the 5' RACE reads were re-called with MiXCR into one record per CDR3 protein. The sample lists 170,000 or so distinct CDR3 sequences; about a tenth were seen once. The source material was CD8+ T cells sorted from PBMCs, sampled 45 days after the yellow fever booster vaccination. The origin of the receptors is a young man who received the YFV17D yellow fever vaccine. CDR3s include the opening cysteine and the closing phenylalanine or tryptophan. Fields, in order: clone size, D gene, V gene, J gene, CDR3 protein, CDR3 DNA. D genes are given only for firm matches. Some rows have no size entry. The others give once, few or many, or a class for an expanded clone.

size: .; D: .; V: TRBV7-8; J: TRBJ1-2; CDR3: CASSLDSLANYGYTF; DNA: TGTGCCAGCAGCTTAGACAGCCTAGCTAACTATGGCTACACCTTC
size: .; D: TRBD1; V: TRBV6-4; J: TRBJ2-3; CDR3: CASSDSGTGGTDTQYF; DNA: TGTGCCAGCAGTGACTCAGGGACAGGGGGCACAGATACGCAGTATTTT
size: many; D: .; V: TRBV7-8; J: TRBJ1-2; CDR3: CASSLVFGSNYGYTF; DNA: TGTGCCAGCAGCTTAGTTTTTGGGTCTAACTATGGCTACACCTTC
size: few; D: TRBD2; V: TRBV2; J: TRBJ2-1; CDR3: CASSDWASGHNEQFF; DNA: TGTGCCAGCAGTGATTGGGCTAGCGGCCACAATGAGCAGTTCTTC
size: many; D: .; V: TRBV14; J: TRBJ2-6; CDR3: CASSQEGLGLLSGANVLTF; DNA: TGTGCCAGCAGCCAAGAGGGGCTTGGATTACTCTCTGGGGCCAACGTCCTGACTTTC
size: .; D: .; V: TRBV10-3; J: TRBJ2-1; CDR3: CAISETTWTDLSYNEQFF; DNA: TGTGCCATCAGTGAGACTACTTGGACAGACCTCTCCTACAATGAGCAGTTCTTC
size: .; D: .; V: TRBV12-3/TRBV12-4; J: TRBJ1-2; CDR3: CASSRPSNYGYTF; DNA: TGTGCCAGCAGCCGCCCATCTAACTATGGCTACACCTTC
size: .; D: .; V: TRBV19; J: TRBJ1-2; CDR3: CASSIETAYGYTF; DNA: TGTGCCAGTAGTATAGAAACAGCTTATGGCTACACCTTC
size: few; D: .; V: TRBV6-2/TRBV6-3; J: TRBJ2-3; CDR3: CASRLPRGTDTQYF; DNA: TGTGCCAGCCGCCTTCCACGGGGCACAGATACGCAGTATTTT
size: few; D: .; V: TRBV6-2/TRBV6-3; J: TRBJ2-2; CDR3: CASSPHLGQNTGELFF; DNA: TGTGCCAGCAGTCCCCACCTGGGACAGAACACCGGGGAGCTGTTTTTT
size: few; D: .; V: TRBV12-3/TRBV12-4; J: TRBJ1-2; CDR3: CASSLVGGGHGYTF; DNA: TGTGCCAGCAGTTTAGTTGGGGGGGGACATGGCTACACCTTC
size: .; D: .; V: TRBV12-3/TRBV12-4; J: TRBJ2-1; CDR3: CASSLAVVEQFF; DNA: TGTGCCAGCAGTTTAGCGGTGGTTGAGCAGTTCTTC
size: few; D: .; V: TRBV10-3; J: TRBJ2-5; CDR3: CAIAPGTHLETQYF; DNA: TGTGCCATCGCTCCCGGGACCCACCTAGAGACCCAGTACTTC
size: few; D: TRBD2; V: TRBV6-2/TRBV6-3; J: TRBJ2-1; CDR3: CASSRYSGNSYNEQFF; DNA: TGTGCCAGCAGTCGCTATAGCGGGAACTCCTACAATGAGCAGTTCTTC
size: few; D: TRBD1; V: TRBV29-1; J: TRBJ1-1; CDR3: CSSYTGEGVAEAFF; DNA: TGCAGCTCCTACACAGGGGAAGGGGTGGCTGAAGCTTTCTTT
size: .; D: .; V: TRBV5-5; J: TRBJ2-1; CDR3: CASSLSKGEYNEQFF; DNA: TGTGCCAGCAGCTTGTCGAAGGGGGAGTACAATGAGCAGTTCTTC
size: few; D: TRBD1; V: TRBV10-2; J: TRBJ1-1; CDR3: CASEGGQGATEAFF; DNA: TGCGCCAGCGAAGGGGGACAGGGCGCCACTGAAGCTTTCTTT
size: few; D: .; V: TRBV6-5; J: TRBJ2-1; CDR3: CASSYGDNEQFF; DNA: TGTGCCAGCAGTTACGGTGACAATGAGCAGTTCTTC
size: few; D: .; V: TRBV30; J: TRBJ2-6; CDR3: CAFSAVPDGANVLTF; DNA: TGTGCCTTCTCGGCGGTCCCAGATGGGGCCAACGTCCTGACTTTC
size: few; D: .; V: TRBV12-3/TRBV12-4; J: TRBJ2-1; CDR3: CASLDRPYNEQFF; DNA: TGTGCCAGCTTGGACAGACCCTACAATGAGCAGTTCTTC
size: few; D: .; V: TRBV6-2/TRBV6-3; J: TRBJ2-2; CDR3: CASSYSERAPGELFF; DNA: TGTGCCAGCAGTTATTCCGAACGAGCCCCCGGGGAGCTGTTTTTT
size: few; D: .; V: TRBV27; J: TRBJ2-7; CDR3: CASSGRQFYEQYF; DNA: TGTGCCAGCAGCGGGCGACAGTTCTACGAGCAGTACTTC
size: few; D: .; V: TRBV4-1; J: TRBJ1-1; CDR3: CASSQYGTEGTEAFF; DNA: TGCGCCAGCAGCCAATATGGGACGGAGGGGACTGAAGCTTTCTTT
size: many; D: .; V: TRBV14; J: TRBJ2-2; CDR3: CASSQFSRNTGELFF; DNA: TGTGCCAGCAGCCAATTCTCCAGGAACACCGGGGAGCTGTTTTTT
size: .; D: .; V: TRBV27; J: TRBJ2-3; CDR3: CASTPLSPPDTQYF; DNA: TGTGCCAGCACACCTCTAAGCCCCCCAGATACGCAGTATTTT
size: .; D: .; V: TRBV9; J: TRBJ2-3; CDR3: CASSVGGTDTQYF; DNA: TGTGCCAGCAGCGTCGGAGGCACAGATACGCAGTATTTT
size: few; D: .; V: TRBV11-2; J: TRBJ2-1; CDR3: CASSLQGRSYNEQFF; DNA: TGTGCCAGCAGCTTACAGGGTCGATCGTACAATGAGCAGTTCTTC
size: few; D: TRBD2; V: TRBV29-1; J: TRBJ2-5; CDR3: CSATSGGPQETQYF; DNA: TGCAGCGCGACTAGCGGGGGGCCACAAGAGACCCAGTACTTC
size: .; D: .; V: TRBV29-1; J: TRBJ2-1; CDR3: CSVDGQISRNEQFF; DNA: TGCAGCGTTGACGGACAGATTTCCCGCAATGAGCAGTTCTTC
size: few; D: TRBD2; V: TRBV29-1; J: TRBJ2-5; CDR3: CSVRRLAGVTQETQYF; DNA: TGCAGCGTCCGACGACTAGCGGGGGTTACTCAAGAGACCCAGTACTTC
size: few; D: .; V: TRBV7-9; J: TRBJ2-3; CDR3: CASSLGGAPRGTQYF; DNA: TGTGCCAGCAGCTTAGGGGGTGCCCCCCGGGGTACGCAGTATTTT
size: many; D: .; V: TRBV6-2/TRBV6-3; J: TRBJ1-1; CDR3: CASSYSRRVAFF; DNA: TGTGCCAGCAGTTACTCGAGGAGGGTAGCTTTCTTT
size: few; D: .; V: TRBV9; J: TRBJ2-3; CDR3: CASSVAGLRRDTQYF; DNA: TGTGCCAGCAGCGTAGCGGGACTTCGGCGAGATACGCAGTATTTT
size: few; D: .; V: TRBV5-4; J: TRBJ1-1; CDR3: CASSLVGSNTEAFF; DNA: TGTGCCAGCAGCTTGGTAGGGTCGAACACTGAAGCTTTCTTT
size: many; D: TRBD1; V: TRBV2; J: TRBJ2-2; CDR3: CASTQDRDGTNTGELFF; DNA: TGTGCCAGCACCCAAGACAGGGACGGCACGAACACCGGGGAGCTGTTTTTT
size: .; D: .; V: TRBV6-2/TRBV6-3; J: TRBJ2-7; CDR3: CASSYAGGEYEQYF; DNA: TGTGCCAGCAGTTACGCAGGTGGGGAGTACGAGCAGTACTTC
size: .; D: .; V: TRBV30; J: TRBJ1-3; CDR3: CAWSVLGNTIYF; DNA: TGTGCCTGGAGTGTACTTGGAAACACCATATATTTT
size: few; D: TRBD1; V: TRBV5-1; J: TRBJ1-4; CDR3: CASGFIWDRPEKLFF; DNA: TGCGCCAGCGGCTTTATATGGGACAGACCAGAAAAACTGTTTTTT
size: .; D: TRBD2; V: TRBV11-2; J: TRBJ2-3; CDR3: CASSPNSGGRRDTQYF; DNA: TGTGCCAGCAGCCCTAATAGCGGGGGGAGACGAGATACGCAGTATTTT
size: .; D: .; V: TRBV11-2; J: TRBJ2-1; CDR3: CASSLEGLASYNEQFF; DNA: TGTGCCAGCAGCTTAGAGGGGCTAGCCTCCTACAATGAGCAGTTCTTC
size: few; D: TRBD2; V: TRBV6-2/TRBV6-3; J: TRBJ2-1; CDR3: CASSQTGGLGNEQFF; DNA: TGTGCCAGCAGCCAGACGGGGGGGCTAGGTAATGAGCAGTTCTTC